The present entry profiles one TCR beta chain with its context. The entry originates in a study of blood T cell repertoires in COVID-19. V lost 4 bases, J lost 7 bases, and 10 bases lay in between. The CDR3 runs to 13 residues. CDR1 and CDR2 (germline): MGHRA, YSYEKL. Data came from immunoSEQ multiplex PCR; TCRdb stores just in-frame clones and leaves some out. The data contain just under 350,000 clones, about nine tenths of them singletons. The sample comprised peripheral blood. This TCR was recovered from a woman in her 70s with COVID-19, enrolled during active disease. The chain has TRBV4-1 and TRBJ2-2; D is perhaps TRBD2 (5 bases). This chain's CDR3 is CASSLERDGELFF. In nucleotides, the CDR3 is TGCGCCAGCAGCCTGGAACGGGACGGGGAGCTGTTTTTT.